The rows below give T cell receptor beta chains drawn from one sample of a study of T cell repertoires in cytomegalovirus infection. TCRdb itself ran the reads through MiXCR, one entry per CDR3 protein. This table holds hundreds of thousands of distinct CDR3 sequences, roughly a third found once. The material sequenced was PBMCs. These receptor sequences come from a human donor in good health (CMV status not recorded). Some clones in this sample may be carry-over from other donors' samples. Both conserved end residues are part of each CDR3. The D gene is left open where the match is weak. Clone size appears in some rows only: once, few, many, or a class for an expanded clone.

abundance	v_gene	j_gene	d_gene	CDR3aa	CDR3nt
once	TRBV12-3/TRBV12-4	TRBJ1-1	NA	CASSLQTVGTEAFF	TGTGCCAGCAGTCTCCAAACCGTGGGCACTGAAGCTTTCTTT
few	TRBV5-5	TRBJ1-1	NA	CASSFGRVTRGGNTEAFF	TGTGCCAGCAGCTTCGGCCGGGTTACGCGAGGTGGAAACACTGAAGCTTTCTTT
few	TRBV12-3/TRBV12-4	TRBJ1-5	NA	CASRIGTSNQPQHF	TGTGCCAGCAGGATTGGGACATCCAATCAGCCCCAGCATTTT
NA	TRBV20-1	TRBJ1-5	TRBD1	CSARNGQGANQPQHF	TGCAGTGCTAGAAACGGACAGGGGGCGAATCAGCCCCAGCATTTT
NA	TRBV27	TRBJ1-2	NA	CASSLYVRGIPEGYTF	TGTGCCAGCAGTTTATACGTCAGGGGCATACCGGAGGGCTACACCTTC
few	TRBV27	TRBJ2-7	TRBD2	CASSLGGGTSPGRQYF	TGTGCCAGCAGTTTAGGGGGGGGGACTAGCCCGGGAAGGCAGTACTTC
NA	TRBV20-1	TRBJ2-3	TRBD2	CSVSTSAWTDTQYF	TGCAGTGTTTCGACTAGCGCATGGACAGATACGCAGTATTTT
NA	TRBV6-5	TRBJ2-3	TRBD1	CASGDRVSADTQYF	TGTGCCAGCGGGGACAGGGTCAGTGCAGATACGCAGTATTTT
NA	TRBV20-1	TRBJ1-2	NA	CSARQGISYGYTF	TGCAGTGCTAGACAGGGGATTTCCTATGGCTACACCTTC
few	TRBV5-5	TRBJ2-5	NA	CASSPHHRETQYF	TGTGCCAGCAGCCCCCACCATAGGGAGACCCAGTACTTC
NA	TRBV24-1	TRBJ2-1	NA	CATSEIGSSYNEQFF	TGTGCCACCAGTGAGATAGGGAGCTCCTACAATGAGCAGTTCTTC
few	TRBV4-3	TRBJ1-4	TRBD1	CASSQRDSPNEKLFF	TGCGCCAGCAGCCAAAGGGACAGTCCTAATGAAAAACTGTTTTTT
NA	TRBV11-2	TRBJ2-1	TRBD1	CASGDSMAEQFF	TGTGCCAGCGGGGACAGTATGGCCGAGCAGTTCTTC
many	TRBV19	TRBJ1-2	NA	CASSMTEKTFYGYTF	TGTGCCAGTAGTATGACAGAGAAGACCTTCTATGGCTACACCTTC
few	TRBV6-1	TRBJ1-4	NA	CASTPGPNEKLFF	TGTGCCAGCACCCCCGGCCCTAATGAAAAACTGTTTTTT
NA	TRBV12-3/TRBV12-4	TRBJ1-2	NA	CASSLEGFFGYTF	TGTGCCAGCAGTTTAGAGGGATTTTTTGGCTACACCTTC
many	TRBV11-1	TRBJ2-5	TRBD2	CASSRGLAGDQETQYF	TGTGCCAGCAGCCGAGGGCTAGCGGGGGATCAAGAGACCCAGTACTTC
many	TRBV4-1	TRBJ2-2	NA	CASSPAGQRKTGELFF	TGCGCCAGCAGCCCGGCGGGACAGAGAAAAACCGGGGAGCTGTTTTTT
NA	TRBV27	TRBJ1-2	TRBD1	CASSFSPTGGNGYTF	TGTGCCAGCAGTTTTTCCCCGACAGGGGGCAATGGCTACACCTTC
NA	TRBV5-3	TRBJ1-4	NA	CASSPTPLEEKLFF	TGTGCCAGCAGCCCAACACCATTGGAAGAAAAACTGTTTTTT
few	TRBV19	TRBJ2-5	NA	CASSIDRKETQYF	TGTGCCAGTAGTATCGACAGGAAAGAGACCCAGTACTTC
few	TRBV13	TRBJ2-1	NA	CASSQWGAEEQFF	TGTGCCAGCAGCCAGTGGGGGGCGGAAGAGCAGTTCTTC
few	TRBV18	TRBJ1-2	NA	CASSPEEEQGYTF	TGTGCCAGCTCACCAGAGGAGGAGCAGGGCTACACCTTC
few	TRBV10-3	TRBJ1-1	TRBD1	CAISEGTGMNTEAFF	TGTGCCATCAGTGAGGGGACAGGGATGAACACTGAAGCTTTCTTT
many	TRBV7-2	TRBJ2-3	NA	CASSLLVDTQYF	TGTGCCAGCAGCTTACTCGTGGATACGCAGTATTTT
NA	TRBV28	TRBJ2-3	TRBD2	CASRQTSGGPGTQYF	TGTGCCAGCAGACAGACTAGCGGGGGCCCGGGTACGCAGTATTTT
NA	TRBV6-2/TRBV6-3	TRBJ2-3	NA	CASKRTDTQYF	TGTGCCAGCAAAAGAACAGATACGCAGTATTTT
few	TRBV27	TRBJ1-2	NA	CASSPVGRYGYTF	TGTGCCAGCAGTCCCGTAGGGCGCTATGGCTACACCTTC
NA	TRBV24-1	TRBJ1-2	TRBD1	CATSDLGTGNYGYTF	TGTGCCACCAGTGATCTCGGGACAGGGAATTATGGCTACACCTTC
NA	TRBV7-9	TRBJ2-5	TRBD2	CASSLARAGGRSQETQYF	TGTGCCAGCAGCTTAGCTCGAGCGGGGGGGCGATCACAAGAGACCCAGTACTTC
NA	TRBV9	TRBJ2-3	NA	CASSSSRGPTDTQYF	TGTGCCAGCAGCTCAAGCCGAGGCCCCACAGATACGCAGTATTTT
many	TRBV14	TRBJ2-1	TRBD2	CASSPSGGAGYNEQFF	TGTGCCAGCAGCCCCTCCGGGGGGGCGGGCTACAATGAGCAGTTCTTC
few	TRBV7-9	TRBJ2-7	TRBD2	CASSLEAGAAYEQYF	TGTGCCAGCAGCTTAGAAGCGGGGGCCGCCTACGAGCAGTACTTC
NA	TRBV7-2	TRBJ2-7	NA	CASRLGAGAPYEQSF	TGTGCCAGCAGATTAGGGGCAGGGGCTCCCTACGAGCAGTCCTTC
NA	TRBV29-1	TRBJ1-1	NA	CSVEDPWGGSTEAFF	TGCAGCGTTGAAGATCCTTGGGGAGGCAGCACTGAAGCTTTCTTT
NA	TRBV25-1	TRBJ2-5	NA	CASHWGETQYF	TGTGCCAGCCATTGGGGGGAGACCCAGTACTTC
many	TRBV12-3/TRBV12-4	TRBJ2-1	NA	CASSSEQVSYNEQFF	TGTGCCAGCAGTTCCGAACAGGTATCCTACAATGAGCAGTTCTTC